Below, 7 T cell receptor beta chains from the same sample are listed, as sequenced in a study of blood T cell repertoires in COVID-19. Assay: immunoSEQ multiplex PCR; the TCRdb copy retains only in-frame clones and omits some. Of 150,000 or so clones in the sample, approximately 86% were seen once. Material: peripheral blood. The receptor source for this set is a man aged 50 to 59 with active or convalescent COVID-19.

The chain is built from TRBV11-2 and TRBJ2-7; 7 bases match TRBD2. Germline V gene lookup returns CDR1 SGHAT and CDR2 FQNNGV. Trimming removed 1 base from V and 5 bases from J; junction bases left unmatched: 14. The CDR3 loop spans 17 amino acids. As DNA, the CDR3 is TGTGCCAGCAGCTTAGCCTTCACGAGGGGAGGGTACCACGAGCAGTACTTC. It codes for CASSLAFTRGGYHEQYF.

This chain links TRBV28 with TRBJ2-1, with D possibly being TRBD1 (6 bases). The CDR3 is 15 residues long. CDR1 is MDHEN, CDR2 SYDVKM, per germline. V shed 8 bases and J shed 4 bases, with 18 bases lying between them. Here the CDR3 DNA reads TGTGCCAGCCACAGAGACAGGTTACGTTACAATGAGCAGTTCTTC. Protein product: CASHRDRLRYNEQFF.

The rearrangement joins TRBV5-1 to TRBJ2-7, with D possibly being TRBD2 (5 bases). This CDR3 region has 14 residues. Germline-derived CDR1 and CDR2 are SGHRS and YFSETQ. The V end lost 1 base, the J end lost 2 bases, and 10 bases lay between the germline ends. The CDR3 here is CASSLTGSPYEQYF. The CDR3 DNA reads TGCGCCAGCAGCTTGACGGGAAGTCCCTACGAGCAGTACTTC.

This clone was found a few times. V usage is TRBV14 and J usage is TRBJ1-2, with a possible D match to TRBD1 (6 bases). The V gene's germline CDR1 is SGHDN and CDR2 FVKESK. The CDR3 loop spans 14 amino acids. V was cut by 4 bases and J by 4 bases, with 13 bases left in between. The CDR3 DNA sequence: TGTGCCAGCAGCCCTCGGTTCAGGGGCTATGGCTACACCTTC. Residues: CASSPRFRGYGYTF.

V usage is TRBV6-6 and J usage is TRBJ1-5; no definite D call. The CDR3 length is 14 residues. Germline V CDR1 and CDR2: MNHNY, SVGAGI (reference sequence). The V end was cut by 2 bases, the J end by 0 bases, with 5 bases between. The CDR3 DNA reads TGTGCCAGCAGTTACACTTATAGCAATCAGCCCCAGCATTTT. Translation: CASSYTYSNQPQHF.

The chain uses TRBV13 and TRBJ2-2; 7 positions match TRBD2. This CDR3 spans 17 amino acids. The junction had 7 bases not matched to a gene; V was cut back by 1 base and J by 2 bases. CDR1 is PRHDT, CDR2 FYEKMQ, per germline (reference sequence). The CDR3 protein is CASSLDRAGVNTGELFF. The CDR3 nucleotides are TGTGCCAGCAGCTTAGATAGGGCGGGAGTCAACACCGGGGAGCTGTTTTTT.

The chain links TRBV6-2 or TRBV6-3 to TRBJ1-2; 7 bases map to TRBD1. The CDR3 totals 13 residues. With V trimmed by 5 bases and J by 8 bases, 8 bases remained unmatched. CDR1 and CDR2 from the germline V gene are MNHEY and SVGEGT. Written as DNA, the CDR3 is TGTGCCAGCAGTCTGGACAGGTTGGTGGGCTACACCTTC. Protein sequence: CASSLDRLVGYTF.